This T cell receptor beta chain was observed in a study of identical twins. Study conclusions and caveats: Researchers reported weaker excess twin sharing in beta out-of-frame sequences.

TCRdb called the 5' RACE reads again in MiXCR, with one record for every CDR3 protein. Among about 530,000 distinct CDR3 sequences listed, 12% to 15% were seen once. This clonotype was seen more than once but under ten times. Its antigen is unidentified. Trimming removed 5 bases at V and 5 bases at J, with 9 bases between. This CDR3 is built from 12 residues. CDR1 is SNHLY and CDR2 is FYNNEI in the germline V gene. In addition, the sample was reused for a study of yellow fever vaccine responses in identical twins.

The sample comprised CD4+ T cells sorted from blood. The chain has TRBV2 and TRBJ2-5; D is uncertain. This TCR came from a woman between 18 and 29 years old in good health. This CDR3 is CASSKGRETQYF. The DNA of the CDR3 is TGTGCCAGCAGTAAGGGTAGGGAGACCCAGTACTTC.